This entry is about one T cell receptor (beta chain). Its antigen remains unknown. These data come from a study of Ad26.COV2.S vaccination and SARS-CoV-2 variants. Broader study findings: Post-vaccination spike-specific CD8+ and CD4+ T cell responses reportedly had substantial breadth.

The treatment: approximately 18 received Ad26.COV2.S at low or high dose, single or two shots; 5 received placebo; per-sample allocation not given. Material that was analyzed had been drawn on day 63 after the first vaccine or placebo injection. At a Boston site, the person donating was an adult of 18-55 years. Using immunoSEQ multiplex PCR, the repertoire was profiled, and TCRdb retains in-frame clones only, with some absent. The repertoire has around 500,000 clones, around 89% of them found once; the top ten carry roughly 1.7%. The germline gives CDR1 MNHEY, CDR2 SVGEGT. V gave up 2 bases and J gave up 8 bases, with 9 bases separating them. The CDR3 contains 12 residues.

The receptor was derived from a person aged 18-65 years who received the Ad26.COV2.S COVID-19 vaccine or a placebo. This chain connects TRBV6-2 or TRBV6-3 to TRBJ1-2; D is possibly TRBD1 (5 bases). The specimen comprised peripheral blood, sampled in a trial of Ad26.COV2.S vaccine versus placebo. DNA for the CDR3: TGTGCCAGCAGTTACGGGGGACGCGGCTACACCTTC. As protein: CASSYGGRGYTF.